These 8 T cell receptor beta chains share one sample of origin, sequenced in a study of blood T cell repertoires in COVID-19 (dated by TCRdb to about 2020). Libraries were made using the immunoSEQ multiplex PCR assay. This is the immuneACCESS table as TCRdb keeps it, with only in-frame sequences that have V and J called. A part of the clones is gone; compared with another copy, unresolved V genes explain less than half, and the rest is unexplained. Counted in this sample were just over 35,000 clones; over 75% of them appeared once. Jointly, the top ten make up around 2% of the sample. Sequencing was done on a sample of peripheral blood. All receptors come from a human donor in a cohort sampled during active COVID-19.

The chain uses TRBV12-3 or TRBV12-4 and TRBJ1-1, with D unresolved. The CDR3 has 12 residues. V shed 3 bases and J shed 8 bases, with 10 bases lying between them. CDR3 coding DNA: TGTGCCAGCAGTTTCTGGGAGGCGGAAGCTTTCTTT. Translating it yields CASSFWEAEAFF.

The chain joins TRBV7-9 to TRBJ2-3; the match to TRBD1 covers 10 bases. The CDR3 covers 16 residues. V gave up 9 bases and J gave up 4 bases; unmatched junction bases: 13. The germline gives CDR1 SEHNR, CDR2 FQNEAQ (reference sequence). CDR3 bases: TGTGCCAGTCTCCGGGACAGGGGTTTTCTCGCAGATACGCAGTATTTT. The encoded protein is CASLRDRGFLADTQYF.

Here the CDR3 reads CASSFTGGGEETQYF. The CDR3 DNA is TGTGCCAGTAGTTTTACCGGCGGGGGGGAAGAGACCCAGTACTTC. This chain links TRBV19 with TRBJ2-5, with 9 bases that match TRBD2. The CDR3 is 15 residues long. Germline V gives CDR1 LNHDA, CDR2 SQIVND (reference sequence). V was clipped by 5 bases and J by 3 bases; unmatched bases: 7. The entire variable domain, with the rest obtained from reference TRBV19 and TRBJ2-5, is as follows: DGGITQSPKYLFRKEGQNVTLSCEQNLNHDAMYWYRQDPGQGLRLIYYSQIVNDFQKGDIAEGYSVSREKKESFPLTVTSAQKNPTAFYLCASSFTGGGEETQYFGPGTRLLVL.

This chain uses TRBV6-5 with TRBJ2-1; D is unresolved. Trimming shortened V by 0 bases and J by 6 bases, and 15 bases separated the two germline ends. Germline lookup yields CDR1 MNHEY and CDR2 SVGAGI. The length of the CDR3 is 16 residues. In nucleotides, the CDR3 is TGTGCCAGCAGTTACTCGATAGGTGAGGTGCCCAATGAGCAGTTCTTC. Translation: CASSYSIGEVPNEQFF.

This clone has a handful of counts. This rearrangement joins TRBV7-3 to TRBJ2-7, with 7 bases lining up with TRBD1. The trim removed 5 bases at V and 7 bases at J, leaving 8 bases unmatched. Germline assignment: CDR1 SGHTA and CDR2 FQGTGA. This CDR3 has 13 amino acids. The CDR3, as DNA: TGTGCCAGCAGCACTACGACAGGGAGTGAGCAGTACTTC. It is translated as CASSTTTGSEQYF.

This chain connects TRBV6-5 to TRBJ1-2; a weak D match, TRBD1 (6 bases). The CDR3 loop spans 14 amino acids. The ends were cut back, 6 bases at V and 0 bases at J, with 11 bases in the middle. Germline CDR1 and CDR2: MNHEY and SVGAGI. CDR3 sequence (DNA): TGTGCCAGCAGAGGCCGACAGGCTAACTATGGCTACACCTTC. It yields the protein CASRGRQANYGYTF.

The chain uses TRBV30 and TRBJ2-3; D may be TRBD2 (5 bases). V was shortened by 2 bases and J by 0 bases, with 6 bases between the two germline ends. The CDR3 contains 13 residues. The germline V gene encodes CDR1 GTSNPN and CDR2 SVGIG (reference sequence). The CDR3, as DNA: TGTGCCTGGAGTAGCGGTAGCACAGATACGCAGTATTTT. It yields the protein CAWSSGSTDTQYF.

DNA of the CDR3: TGCGCCAGCAGCGTGGGACAGGGGGATTCACCCCTCCACTTT. This translates into CASSVGQGDSPLHF. This rearrangement joins TRBV5-1 to TRBJ1-6; 11 bases match TRBD1. The CDR3 length is 14 residues. Germline V gene lookup returns CDR1 SGHRS and CDR2 YFSETQ. With V trimmed by 4 bases and J by 8 bases, 2 bases remained unmatched.